This passage covers 17 T cell receptor beta chains from one sample sequenced in a study of beta chain features in type 1 diabetes. Expressed TCRB transcripts were sequenced, since all the RNA that had been isolated was reverse transcribed. Profiling relied on immunoSEQ multiplex PCR, and the TCRdb table lists in-frame clones only, not all of them. The data show hundreds of thousands of clones, with approximately 70% seen just once and 0.053% held by the top ten. The sequenced material came from naive CD4+ T cells from blood. These receptors came from a man aged 30 to 45 in good health.

V is TRBV30 and J is TRBJ2-1; no firm D call. Per the germline V gene, CDR1 is GTSNPN and CDR2 is SVGIG (reference sequence). This CDR3 comprises 12 residues. The ends were cut back, 4 bases at V and 6 bases at J, with 10 bases in the middle. CDR3 DNA: TGTGCCTGGAAGTTTATGGCCAATGAGCAGTTCTTC. Protein product: CAWKFMANEQFF. Full variable domain (rest looked up from reference TRBV30 and TRBJ2-1): SQTIHQWPATLVQPVGSPLSLECTVEGTSNPNLYWYRQAAGRGLQLLFYSVGIGQISSEVPQNLSASRPQDRQFILSSKKLLLSDSGFYLCAWKFMANEQFFGPGTRLTVL.

The chain employs TRBV9 and TRBJ2-1, with TRBD2 identical over 10 bases. This CDR3 comprises 15 residues. The junction had 5 bases not matched to a gene; V was cut back by 0 bases and J by 8 bases. Germline V gene lookup returns CDR1 SGDLS and CDR2 YYNGEE. CDR3 nucleotides: TGTGCCAGCAGCGTAGCTAGCGGGAGAGGGGATGAGCAGTTCTTC. Translation: CASSVASGRGDEQFF. Based on the CDR3 plus reference TRBV9 and TRBJ2-1, the full variable domain is DSGVTQTPKHLITATGQRVTLRCSPRSGDLSVYWYQQSLDQGLQFLIQYYNGEERAKGNILERFSAQQFPDLHSELNLSSLELGDSALYFCASSVASGRGDEQFFGPGTRLTVL.

The rearrangement uses TRBV30 and TRBJ1-2, with 7 nucleotides matching TRBD1. Trimming cost V 3 bases and J 5 bases; bases outside gene matches: 12. The CDR3 covers 15 residues. Germline assignment: CDR1 GTSNPN and CDR2 SVGIG (reference sequence). DNA for the CDR3: TGTGCCTGGAGGGATTACAGGGGAGTTGGATATGGCTACACCTTC. Protein product: CAWRDYRGVGYGYTF.

This rearrangement joins TRBV15 to TRBJ2-7; 12 positions agree with TRBD2. V lost 5 bases to trimming and J lost 6 bases; unmatched junction nucleotides: 5. CDR1 is LNHNV and CDR2 is YYDKDF in the germline V gene (reference sequence). The CDR3 extends over 14 amino acids. The CDR3 DNA is TGTGCCACCAGCTCTCGGACTAGCGGGATCGAGCAGTACTTC. Translating gives CATSSRTSGIEQYF.

This chain uses TRBV5-1 with TRBJ2-1, with D possibly TRBD2 on 6 matching bases. Germline CDR1 SGHRS, CDR2 YFSETQ. The V end lost 4 bases, the J end lost 5 bases, and 19 bases lay between the germline ends. This CDR3 is 16 amino acids long. The CDR3 loop is CASSLGGFRGNNEQFF. In DNA form, the CDR3 reads TGCGCCAGCAGCCTGGGAGGATTTCGGGGAAACAATGAGCAGTTCTTC. Using reference TRBV5-1 and TRBJ2-1 for the parts outside the CDR3, the full variable domain is KAGVTQTPRYLIKTRGQQVTLSCSPISGHRSVSWYQQTPGQGLQFLFEYFSETQRNKGNFPGRFSGRQFSNSRSEMNVSTLELGDSALYLCASSLGGFRGNNEQFFGPGTRLTVL.

The rearrangement joins TRBV29-1 to TRBJ1-5; TRBD1 might be the D (5 bases). V was cut by 5 bases and J by 5 bases, with 13 bases left in between. The CDR3 covers 13 residues. The V gene's germline CDR1 is SQVTM and CDR2 ANQGSEA. The CDR3 DNA is TGCAGCGTTACGCAGGGAGGAGATCAGCCCCAGCATTTT. Protein: CSVTQGGDQPQHF.

This clone was recorded only once. The rearrangement joins TRBV7-9 to TRBJ1-6; D not certain. Germline V CDR1 and CDR2: SEHNR, FQNEAQ (reference sequence). CDR3 length: 13 amino acids. The V gene lost 7 bases and the J gene lost 6 bases, with 10 bases spanning the gap. In DNA form, the CDR3 reads TGTGCCAGCACCTCTACCCTTAATTCACCCCTCCACTTT. It specifies CASTSTLNSPLHF.

The chain is built from TRBV5-4 and TRBJ1-2; D is ambiguous. Germline assignment: CDR1 SGHNT and CDR2 YYREEE (reference sequence). V was shortened by 4 bases and J by 2 bases, with 9 bases between the two germline ends. The length of the CDR3 is 13 residues. This CDR3 reads CASSTDGNYGYTF. The DNA for the CDR3 is TGTGCCAGCAGCACGGACGGGAACTATGGCTACACCTTC.

The V and J genes are TRBV13 and TRBJ1-1; possibly TRBD1 for D (6 bases). Trimming stripped 5 bases from V and 5 bases from J, with 12 bases between. The CDR3 has 13 residues. CDR1 and CDR2 from the germline V gene are PRHDT and FYEKMQ (reference sequence). The CDR3 DNA reads as TGTGCCAGCAGCCCTACAGGGACGACTGAAGCTTTCTTT. As protein: CASSPTGTTEAFF. The variable domain in full, with the rest retrieved from reference TRBV13 and TRBJ1-1, is AAGVIQSPRHLIKEKRETATLKCYPIPRHDTVYWYQQGPGQDPQFLISFYEKMQSDKGSIPDRFSAQQFSDYHSELNMSSLELGDSALYFCASSPTGTTEAFFGQGTRLTVV.

This chain uses TRBV25-1 with TRBJ2-5; D remains unclear. From germline, CDR1 is MGHDK and CDR2 SYGVNS. V was cut by 4 bases and J by 5 bases, with 14 bases left in between. The CDR3 is 14 residues long. The CDR3 DNA reads as TGTGCCAGCAGTGCCCTGACGGGCAGGGAGACCCAGTACTTC. It codes for CASSALTGRETQYF.

The chain carries TRBV7-9 and TRBJ2-1; TRBD2 aligns across 11 bases. The CDR3 is 15 amino acids. Germline values: CDR1 SEHNR, CDR2 FQNEAQ (reference sequence). V lost 5 bases to trimming and J lost 4 bases; unmatched junction nucleotides: 4. DNA of the CDR3: TGTGCCAGCAGCCTGCTAGCGGGAGGATACAATGAGCAGTTCTTC. This codes for CASSLLAGGYNEQFF. Based on the CDR3 plus reference TRBV7-9 and TRBJ2-1, the full variable domain is DTGVSQNPRHKITKRGQNVTFRCDPISEHNRLYWYRQTLGQGPEFLTYFQNEAQLEKSRLLSDRFSAERPKGSFSTLEIQRTEQGDSAMYLCASSLLAGGYNEQFFGPGTRLTVL.

The chain couples TRBV30 to TRBJ2-6; perhaps TRBD2 as D (5 bases). This CDR3 has 14 residues. The V end lost 8 bases, the J end lost 0 bases, and 11 bases lay between the germline ends. Germline V CDR1 and CDR2: GTSNPN, SVGIG (reference sequence). The CDR3 sequence is CAKSRDSGANVLTF. The CDR3 nucleotides read TGTGCCAAAAGTCGGGACTCTGGGGCCAACGTCCTGACTTTC.

The CDR3 DNA is TGTGCCAGCAGGTTTGGGACTAGCGGGCAAGAGACCCAGTACTTC. Amino acids: CASRFGTSGQETQYF. The chain recombines TRBV2 with TRBJ2-5; 12 bases are shared with TRBD2. After removal of 6 bases from V and 2 bases from J, the junction contained 4 bases not matched to a gene. The CDR3 is 15 residues long. CDR1 SNHLY and CDR2 FYNNEI come from the germline V gene.

The J gene is TRBJ2-5, the V gene TRBV13; 9 nucleotides match TRBD2. The CDR3 length is 14 residues. Germline CDR1 PRHDT, CDR2 FYEKMQ (reference sequence). V shed 5 bases and J 5 bases; nucleotides not matched to a gene: 6. This CDR3 reads CASSVSGSLETQYF. The CDR3 nucleotides are TGTGCCAGCAGCGTTAGCGGGAGTTTGGAGACCCAGTACTTC.

This clone has more than one count but fewer than ten. CDR3 nucleotide sequence: TGTGCCAGCAGCTCAGTCGTCACCACAGATACGCAGTATTTT. Translating it yields CASSSVVTTDTQYF. The V and J genes are TRBV2 and TRBJ2-3, with D unclear. This CDR3 is 14 amino acids long. Looked up from germline, CDR1 is SNHLY and CDR2 is FYNNEI. The V end was cut by 6 bases, the J end by 2 bases, with 12 bases between.

This clone has more than one count but fewer than ten. V usage is TRBV10-3 and J usage is TRBJ2-1; D is uncertain. The CDR3 covers 11 residues. Germline V CDR1 and CDR2: ENHRY, SYGVKD. V was trimmed by 6 bases and J by 9 bases, leaving 9 bases between them. The CDR3 coding sequence is TGTGCCATCAGGCAGCGTAGTGAGCAGTTCTTC. This sequence encodes CAIRQRSEQFF.

The chain couples TRBV28 to TRBJ2-4; tentative D call: TRBD2 (7 bases). The germline gives CDR1 MDHEN, CDR2 SYDVKM. Deletions cut 6 bases from V and 7 bases from J, with 13 bases between. The CDR3 sequence is 13 residues long. CDR3 loop: CASSWGRENIQYF. CDR3 nucleotide sequence: TGTGCCAGCAGCTGGGGGCGGGAGAACATTCAGTACTTC.